The TCR beta chain under discussion was sequenced for a study of high-grade serous ovarian cancer treatment subgroups. Study at large: Mean per sample: around 14,000 reads, thousands of unique TCR beta rearrangements.

The assay was immunoSEQ multiplex PCR, and TCRdb's table has in-frame clones only and misses some. The sample consists of 5,000 or so clones, approximately 70% of them appearing once. On this clone itself: What it binds is not known.

Findings and limits, study-wide: Spatial context was lost because tumors were sequenced in bulk. Same-patient tumor repertoires overlapped at about 0.095 to 0.8; different patients barely overlapped. CDR1 and CDR2 were left unanalyzed; analyses focused on CDR3.

Tumor samples were obtained before definitive surgery or chemotherapy. The CDR3 has 14 amino acids. Germline V gives CDR1 SGHTA, CDR2 FQGNSA. J gave up 5 bases and V 2 bases, and 4 bases lay outside the gene matches. The rearrangement joins TRBV7-2 to TRBJ2-5; the match to TRBD2 covers 8 bases. This clonotype originated in a human donor with high-grade serous ovarian cancer. Sequenced input: tumor tissue. The CDR3 DNA follows: TGTGCCAGCAGCTTACGCCGGGGGGGGGAGACCCAGTACTTC. It translates to CASSLRRGGETQYF.